This TCR beta chain was observed in a study of tumor-infiltrating lymphocytes in oesophageal squamous cell carcinoma. Using its own MiXCR run on the PCR reads, TCRdb lists one record per CDR3 protein. The sample yields some 6,000 distinct CDR3 sequences, 13% to 15% seen once. As for this clonotype: Because the CDR3's place on the DNA is in doubt, the DNA is left out and the CDR3 is given as listed by TCRdb.

CDR1 is SGHDT and CDR2 is YYEEEE in the germline V gene. The CDR3 has 16 residues if both end residues are counted. Sequencing was done on a sample of esophageal tumor tissue. The sequence was collected from a male donor with esophageal squamous cell carcinoma. The chain is built from TRBV5-6 and TRBJ2-6; the table gives TRBD1 as D, unverified against the DNA. CDR3 in amino acids: CASSLRASRLRAVLRF.